Sequencing of this T cell receptor beta chain was carried out in a study of blood T cell repertoires in COVID-19. Living in roughly 23 US areas, the participants were between roughly 18 and 95 years of age. Cohorts were determined from participant-reported clinical history. Source study methods: The authors estimated nucleated cell counts from reference gene primer amplification. The table came from immunoSEQ multiplex PCR; TCRdb's copy has only in-frame clones and leaves some out. V and J calls plus clone size are reproduced from that table; the DNA served to infer D and trimming. The sample includes about 320,000 clones, 85% seen only once; the top ten take approximately 1.9%. The TCR originated in a woman in her 30s who had been exposed to COVID-19. Sequenced input: PBMCs or T cells enriched from blood (not recorded which).

The CDR3 sequence is CAWSQGLGTYEQYF. The CDR3 DNA sequence: TGTGCCTGGAGCCAGGGACTTGGAACCTACGAGCAGTACTTC. The V and J genes are TRBV30 and TRBJ2-7, with D perhaps TRBD2 (6 bases). Per germline, CDR1 GTSNPN and CDR2 SVGIG (reference sequence). Trimming removed 3 bases at V and 2 bases at J, with 14 bases between. This CDR3 is built from 14 residues.